These 23 T cell receptor beta chains were all obtained from the same sample, sequenced in a study of graft-versus-host responses after intestinal transplantation. Clones were read by immunoSEQ multiplex PCR, and TCRdb kept only the in-frame ones, dropping some. The sample comprises under 30,000 clones, around 96% of which are singletons, and roughly 0.8% rests with the top ten. Here the sequenced sample was PBMCs, taken nearly 31 days after intestinal transplant. The receptors shown here come from a human patient who received an intestinal transplant, so some T cells may come from the graft donor.

The V and J genes are TRBV28 and TRBJ2-7; D may correspond to TRBD1 or TRBD2 (5 bases each). The CDR3 runs to 14 residues. Trimming removed 3 bases from V and 5 bases from J, with 14 bases in between. From germline, CDR1 is MDHEN and CDR2 SYDVKM. The CDR3 bases are TGTGCCAGCAGTTTGGGGACCCCGAAGCACGAGCAGTACTTC. As protein: CASSLGTPKHEQYF. Using reference TRBV28 and TRBJ2-7 for the parts outside the CDR3, the full variable domain is DVKVTQSSRYLVKRTGEKVFLECVQDMDHENMFWYRQDPGLGLRLIYFSYDVKMKEKGDIPEGYSVSREKKERFSLILESASTNQTSMYLCASSLGTPKHEQYFGPGTRLTVT.

The chain carries TRBV30 and TRBJ2-3; D may correspond to TRBD1 or TRBD2 (6 bases each). Trimming cost V 0 bases and J 4 bases, with 11 bases left between them. Germline CDR1 and CDR2: GTSNPN and SVGIG (reference sequence). The length of the CDR3 is 14 residues. CDR3 residues: CAWSVKGGSDTQYF. CDR3 in DNA: TGTGCCTGGAGTGTCAAAGGGGGGTCAGATACGCAGTATTTT.

This chain links TRBV4-3 with TRBJ2-7; 8 bases agree with TRBD1. Germline values: CDR1 LGHNA, CDR2 YSLEER. Unmatched junction bases numbered 9, after V lost 5 bases and J lost 3 bases. The CDR3 loop spans 15 amino acids. The CDR3 DNA reads as TGCGCCAGCAGCGCCGGGACAGGAGCCAACTACGAGCAGTACTTC. This sequence encodes CASSAGTGANYEQYF.

A word on this clone: The junction does not match germline at one end; this may be a read error. This chain joins TRBV6-1 and TRBJ2-3, with 8 bases fitting TRBD2. Germline V gene sequence: CDR1 MNHNS, CDR2 SASEGT. The CDR3 is 15 amino acids. The CDR3 reads CASSEVAGSTDTQYF. The CDR3 DNA is TGTGCCAGCAGCGAAGTAGCGGGAAGCACAGATACGCAGTATTTT.

With regard to this clone: One junction end disagrees with the germline gene, perhaps due to a read error. Other DNA sequences in this specimen translate into the identical CDR3. This chain uses TRBV7-9 with TRBJ2-3; weak D call: TRBD2 (7 bases). Per germline, CDR1 SEHNR and CDR2 FQNEAQ (reference sequence). There are 14 residues in the CDR3. CDR3 sequence reads: CASNPGGRTDTQYF. In nucleotides, the CDR3 is TGCGCCAGCAACCCGGGGGGCCGCACAGATACGCAGTATTTT.

The chain carries TRBV6-1 and TRBJ1-4; perhaps TRBD1 as D (5 bases). Germline V gene sequence: CDR1 MNHNS, CDR2 SASEGT. V lost 6 bases, J lost 5 bases, and 13 bases lay in between. This CDR3 spans 14 amino acids. CDR3 DNA: TGTGCCAGCAGAATTAGGGGTCCAAATGAAAAACTGTTTTTT. The encoded protein is CASRIRGPNEKLFF.

The chain couples TRBV5-6 to TRBJ2-3, with D uncertain. The V and J ends lost 0 bases and 4 bases respectively, with 0 bases between them. This CDR3 contains 11 residues. Per germline, CDR1 SGHDT and CDR2 YYEEEE. The CDR3 bases are TGTGCCAGCAGCTTGGCAGATACGCAGTATTTT. Translated, it gives CASSLADTQYF.

This rearrangement joins TRBV11-2 to TRBJ2-3; 7 bases fit TRBD2. The germline V gene encodes CDR1 SGHAT and CDR2 FQNNGV. The CDR3 contains 16 residues. Losses at the gene ends were 1 base for V and 3 bases for J; bases not matched to a gene: 7. The CDR3 bases are TGTGCCAGCAGCTTAGTCCCCCGGGAGGTGACAGATACGCAGTATTTT. Its protein is CASSLVPREVTDTQYF.

The chain combines TRBV5-1 with TRBJ1-6; D remains unclear. Germline V gives CDR1 SGHRS, CDR2 YFSETQ. This CDR3 contains 16 residues. Between the trimmed V and J ends, which lost 4 bases and 0 bases, there was a span of 11 bases. CDR3 amino acids: CASSLPESSYNSPLHF. DNA for the CDR3: TGCGCCAGCAGCCTTCCCGAGAGCTCCTATAATTCACCCCTCCACTTT.

The gene calls are TRBV11-2 and TRBJ2-7, with 9 nucleotides matching TRBD1. Germline V gene data show CDR1 as SGHAT and CDR2 as FQNNGV. CDR3 length equals 15 residues. Trimming removed 5 bases from V and 3 bases from J; junction bases left unmatched: 8. This CDR3 reads CASSETGTGSYEQYF. CDR3 bases: TGTGCCAGCAGCGAGACCGGGACAGGGAGCTACGAGCAGTACTTC.

This clone occurred once. V is TRBV20-1 and J is TRBJ1-1; no definite D call. CDR1 DFQATT and CDR2 SNEGSKA come from the germline V gene (reference sequence). V shed 7 bases and J shed 6 bases, with 3 bases lying between them. There are 8 residues in the CDR3. The DNA for the CDR3 is TGCAGTGTCCCTGAAGCTTTCTTT. Protein sequence: CSVPEAFF.

This chain connects TRBV30 to TRBJ1-3, with 9 bases identical to TRBD1. Germline CDR1 is GTSNPN and CDR2 is SVGIG (reference sequence). The length of the CDR3 is 15 residues. V gave up 1 base and J gave up 4 bases; unmatched junction bases: 5. The CDR3 bases are TGTGCCTGGAGTGGTACAGGGGGCGCGGGAAACACCATATATTTT. This gives the protein CAWSGTGGAGNTIYF.

This chain uses TRBV5-1 with TRBJ1-3, with no clear D. The ends were cut back, 4 bases at V and 0 bases at J, with 8 bases in the middle. CDR3 length: 14 residues. Germline assignment: CDR1 SGHRS and CDR2 YFSETQ. The DNA for the CDR3 is TGCGCCAGCAGCCAGGACGGCTCTGGAAACACCATATATTTT. This codes for CASSQDGSGNTIYF.

CDR3 nucleotides: TGTGCCAGCAGCCCCGGCCAGGGGGCGAGGATGCCGGCCAAAAACATTCAGTACTTC. Its translation: CASSPGQGARMPAKNIQYF. The chain combines TRBV28 with TRBJ2-4, with 8 bases that match TRBD1. The CDR3 length is 19 residues. Per germline, CDR1 MDHEN and CDR2 SYDVKM. V gave up 6 bases and J gave up 1 base; unmatched junction bases: 17.

This sequence joins TRBV11-1 and TRBJ2-5, with TRBD1 identical over 9 bases. This CDR3 has 13 residues. From germline, CDR1 is SGHAT and CDR2 FQDESV (reference sequence). J gave up 3 bases and V 5 bases, and 1 base lay outside the gene matches. The CDR3 is CASSRTGEETQYF. CDR3 nucleotide sequence: TGTGCCAGCAGCCGGACAGGGGAAGAGACCCAGTACTTC.

The genes are TRBV27 and TRBJ2-7, with TRBD1 identical over 11 bases. This CDR3 contains 16 residues. V shed 6 bases, J shed 2 bases, and the junction held 9 bases outside the gene matches. In germline, CDR1 is MNHEY, CDR2 SMNVEV (reference sequence). CDR3: CASSLEGGQGAYEQYF. CDR3 in DNA: TGTGCCAGCAGCCTGGAGGGGGGACAGGGGGCCTACGAGCAGTACTTC.

The chain employs TRBV11-2 and TRBJ2-5; the match to TRBD1 covers 7 bases. The germline gives CDR1 SGHAT, CDR2 FQNNGV. The CDR3 has 15 amino acids. The V gene end was trimmed by 5 bases and the J gene end by 3 bases; junction bases not matched to a gene: 9. This chain's CDR3 is CASSDLTGNKETQYF. The CDR3 nucleotides are TGTGCCAGCAGCGACCTGACAGGGAATAAAGAGACCCAGTACTTC.

The rearrangement joins TRBV19 to TRBJ2-3, with D perhaps TRBD2 (6 bases). The CDR3 contains 14 residues. Germline CDR1 reads LNHDA; CDR2 reads SQIVND (reference sequence). With 8 bases removed from V and 1 base from J, the gap between germline ends came to 13 bases. As DNA, the CDR3 is TGTGCCAGTTGTTCCGGGAGTGGCACAGATACGCAGTATTTT. Amino acids: CASCSGSGTDTQYF.

The chain employs TRBV10-3 and TRBJ2-5; D is possibly TRBD2 (6 bases). The DNA end lines up better with TRBJ2-7; the J call may be wrong. The CDR3 contains 15 residues. Looked up from germline, CDR1 is ENHRY and CDR2 is SYGVKD. The CDR3 loop reads CAISESLTGVREQYF. In DNA form, the CDR3 reads TGTGCCATCAGTGAGTCGTTGACGGGAGTCCGCGAGCAGTACTTC.

The chain recombines TRBV28 with TRBJ1-1, with D perhaps matching TRBD1 (5 bases). This CDR3 contains 13 residues. V gave up 9 bases and J gave up 2 bases, with 13 bases separating them. Germline CDR1 and CDR2: MDHEN and SYDVKM. The CDR3 loop is CASGHASNTEAFF. The CDR3 DNA reads TGTGCCAGTGGACACGCTAGTAACACTGAAGCTTTCTTT.

The V call is TRBV6-5, the J call TRBJ1-5; no firm D call. This CDR3 region has 13 residues. V gave up 2 bases and J gave up 4 bases, with 6 bases separating them. In germline, CDR1 is MNHEY, CDR2 SVGAGI. CDR3 in DNA: TGTGCCAGCAGTTACGACGGAAATCAGCCCCAGCATTTT. Its translation: CASSYDGNQPQHF.

The genes are TRBV4-2 and TRBJ2-3, with D maybe TRBD2 (6 bases). In germline, CDR1 is LGHNA, CDR2 YNFKEQ. The CDR3 runs to 15 residues. The V end was cut by 3 bases, the J end by 4 bases, with 14 bases between. CDR3 sequence: CASSQEPRLADTQYF. The CDR3 DNA reads as TGTGCCAGCAGCCAGGAGCCCAGACTAGCAGATACGCAGTATTTT.

The V call is TRBV4-1, the J call TRBJ2-3; tentative D call: TRBD1 (6 bases). Germline V lookup: CDR1 MGHRA, CDR2 YSYEKL. The V end was cut by 3 bases, the J end by 4 bases, with 20 bases between. The CDR3 is 17 residues long. Here the CDR3 reads CASSQVPNRERADTQYF. CDR3 nucleotide sequence: TGCGCCAGCAGCCAGGTCCCCAACAGGGAAAGGGCAGATACGCAGTATTTT.